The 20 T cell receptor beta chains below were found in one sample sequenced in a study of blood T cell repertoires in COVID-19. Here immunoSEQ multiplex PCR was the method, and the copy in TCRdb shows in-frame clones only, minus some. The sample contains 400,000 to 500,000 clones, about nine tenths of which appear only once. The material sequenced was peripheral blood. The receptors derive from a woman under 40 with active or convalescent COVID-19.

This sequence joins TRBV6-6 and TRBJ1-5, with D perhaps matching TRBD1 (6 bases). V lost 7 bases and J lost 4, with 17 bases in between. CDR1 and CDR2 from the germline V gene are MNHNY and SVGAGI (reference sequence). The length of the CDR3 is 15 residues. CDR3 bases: TGTGCCAGCACTGGGGGCACAGCAATGAATCAGCCCCAGCATTTT. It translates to CASTGGTAMNQPQHF.

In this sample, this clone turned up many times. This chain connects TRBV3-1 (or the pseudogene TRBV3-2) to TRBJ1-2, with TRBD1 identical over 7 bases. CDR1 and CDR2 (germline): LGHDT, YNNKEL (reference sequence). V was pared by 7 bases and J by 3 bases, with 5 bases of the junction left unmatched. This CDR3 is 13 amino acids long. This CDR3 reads CASKGTEDYGYTF. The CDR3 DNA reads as TGTGCCAGCAAAGGGACAGAAGACTATGGCTACACCTTC.

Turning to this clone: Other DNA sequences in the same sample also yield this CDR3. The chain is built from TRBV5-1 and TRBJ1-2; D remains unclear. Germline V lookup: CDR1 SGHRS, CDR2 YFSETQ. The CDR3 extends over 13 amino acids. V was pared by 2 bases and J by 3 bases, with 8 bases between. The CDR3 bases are TGCGCCAGCAGCTTATCAGGTGACTATGGCTACACCTTC. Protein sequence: CASSLSGDYGYTF.

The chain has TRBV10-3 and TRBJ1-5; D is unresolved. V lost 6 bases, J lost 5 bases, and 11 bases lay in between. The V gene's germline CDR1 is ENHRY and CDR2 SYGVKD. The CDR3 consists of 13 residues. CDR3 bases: TGTGCCATCAGCTGGACTCTATATCAGCCCCAGCATTTT. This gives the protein CAISWTLYQPQHF.

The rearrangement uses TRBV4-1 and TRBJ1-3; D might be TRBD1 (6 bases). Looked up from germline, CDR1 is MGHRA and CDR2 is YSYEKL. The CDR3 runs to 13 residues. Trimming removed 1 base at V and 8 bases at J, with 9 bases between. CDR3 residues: CASSQGGRDTIYF. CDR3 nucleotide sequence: TGCGCCAGCAGCCAAGGGGGGCGGGACACCATATATTTT.

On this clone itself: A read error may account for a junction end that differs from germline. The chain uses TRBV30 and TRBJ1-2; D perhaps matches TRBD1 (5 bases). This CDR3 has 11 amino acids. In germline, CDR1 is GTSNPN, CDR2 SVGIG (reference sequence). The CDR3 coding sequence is TGTGCCTGGAGTGTTTTCTCAGACAGACTGTTC. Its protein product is CAWSVFSDRLF.

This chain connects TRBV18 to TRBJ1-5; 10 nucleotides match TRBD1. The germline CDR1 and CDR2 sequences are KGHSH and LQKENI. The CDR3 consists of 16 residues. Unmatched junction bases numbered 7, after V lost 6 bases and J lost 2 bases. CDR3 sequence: CASSSGTGVRNQPQHF. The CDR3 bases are TGTGCCAGCTCTTCCGGGACAGGGGTCCGCAATCAGCCCCAGCATTTT. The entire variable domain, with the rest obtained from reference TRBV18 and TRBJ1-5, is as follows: NAGVMQNPRHLVRRRGQEARLRCSPMKGHSHVYWYRQLPEEGLKFMVYLQKENIIDESGMPKERFSAEFPKEGPSILRIQQVVRGDSAAYFCASSSGTGVRNQPQHFGDGTRLSIL.

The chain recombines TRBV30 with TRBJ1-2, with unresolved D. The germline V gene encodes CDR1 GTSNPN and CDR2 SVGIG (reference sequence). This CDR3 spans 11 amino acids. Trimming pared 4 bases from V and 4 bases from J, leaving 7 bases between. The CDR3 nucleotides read TGTGCCTGGATTGCCAGCTATGGCTACACCTTC. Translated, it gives CAWIASYGYTF.

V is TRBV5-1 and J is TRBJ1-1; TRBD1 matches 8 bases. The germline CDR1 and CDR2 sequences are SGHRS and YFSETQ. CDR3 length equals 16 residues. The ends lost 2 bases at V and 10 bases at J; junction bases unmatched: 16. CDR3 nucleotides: TGCGCCAGCAGCTTAAGTTCATCTCCGACAGGGGTGGGAGCTTTCTTT. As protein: CASSLSSSPTGVGAFF.

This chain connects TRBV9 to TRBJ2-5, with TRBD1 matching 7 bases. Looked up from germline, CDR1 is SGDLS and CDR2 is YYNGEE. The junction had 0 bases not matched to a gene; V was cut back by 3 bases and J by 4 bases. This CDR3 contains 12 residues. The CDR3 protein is CASSGQGETQYF. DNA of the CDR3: TGTGCCAGCAGCGGACAGGGAGAGACCCAGTACTTC.

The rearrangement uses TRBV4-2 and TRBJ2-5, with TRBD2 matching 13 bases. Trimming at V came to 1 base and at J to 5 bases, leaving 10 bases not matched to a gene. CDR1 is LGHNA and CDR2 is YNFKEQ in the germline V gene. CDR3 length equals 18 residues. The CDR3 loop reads CASSQAGTSGTNLETQYF. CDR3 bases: TGTGCCAGCAGCCAAGCCGGGACTAGCGGGACAAATCTGGAGACCCAGTACTTC.

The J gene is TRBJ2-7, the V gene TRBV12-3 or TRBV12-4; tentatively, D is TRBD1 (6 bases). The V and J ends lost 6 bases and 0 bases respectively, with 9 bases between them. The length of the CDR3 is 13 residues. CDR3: CASSRTDSYEQYF. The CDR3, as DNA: TGTGCCAGCAGCAGGACAGACTCCTACGAGCAGTACTTC.

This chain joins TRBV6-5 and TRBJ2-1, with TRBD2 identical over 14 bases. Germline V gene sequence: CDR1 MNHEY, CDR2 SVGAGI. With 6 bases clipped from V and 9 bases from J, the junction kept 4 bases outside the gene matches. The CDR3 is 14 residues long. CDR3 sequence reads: CASRSGLAGGEQFF. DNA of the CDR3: TGTGCCAGCAGGAGCGGACTAGCGGGAGGTGAGCAGTTCTTC.

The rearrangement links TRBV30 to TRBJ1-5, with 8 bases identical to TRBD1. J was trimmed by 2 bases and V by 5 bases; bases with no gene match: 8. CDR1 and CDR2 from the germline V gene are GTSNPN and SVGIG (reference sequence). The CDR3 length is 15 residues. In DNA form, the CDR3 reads TGTGCCTGGGCCACCGGACAGGGAGGCAATCAGCCCCAGCATTTT. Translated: CAWATGQGGNQPQHF. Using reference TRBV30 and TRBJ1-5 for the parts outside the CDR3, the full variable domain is SQTIHQWPATLVQPVGSPLSLECTVEGTSNPNLYWYRQAAGRGLQLLFYSVGIGQISSEVPQNLSASRPQDRQFILSSKKLLLSDSGFYLCAWATGQGGNQPQHFGDGTRLSIL.

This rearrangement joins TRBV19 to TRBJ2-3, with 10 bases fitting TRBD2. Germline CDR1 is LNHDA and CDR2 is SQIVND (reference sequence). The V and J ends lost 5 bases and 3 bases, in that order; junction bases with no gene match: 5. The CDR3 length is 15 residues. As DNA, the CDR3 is TGTGCCAGTAGTCAGAGGACTAGCGGTACAGATACGCAGTATTTT. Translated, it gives CASSQRTSGTDTQYF. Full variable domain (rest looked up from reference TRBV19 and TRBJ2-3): DGGITQSPKYLFRKEGQNVTLSCEQNLNHDAMYWYRQDPGQGLRLIYYSQIVNDFQKGDIAEGYSVSREKKESFPLTVTSAQKNPTAFYLCASSQRTSGTDTQYFGPGTRLTVL.

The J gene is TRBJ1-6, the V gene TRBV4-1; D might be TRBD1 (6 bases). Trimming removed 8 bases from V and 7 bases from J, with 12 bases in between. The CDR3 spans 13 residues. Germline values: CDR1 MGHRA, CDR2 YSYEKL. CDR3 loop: CASSGAPNSPLHF. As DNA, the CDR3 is TGCGCCAGCTCAGGGGCCCCGAATTCACCCCTCCACTTT.

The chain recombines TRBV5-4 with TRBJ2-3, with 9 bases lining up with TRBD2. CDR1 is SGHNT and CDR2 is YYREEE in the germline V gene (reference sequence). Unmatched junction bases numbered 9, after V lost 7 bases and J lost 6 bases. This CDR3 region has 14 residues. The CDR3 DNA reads TGTGCCAGCCACCTGGCGGGGGGGCTTGATACGCAGTATTTT. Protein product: CASHLAGGLDTQYF.

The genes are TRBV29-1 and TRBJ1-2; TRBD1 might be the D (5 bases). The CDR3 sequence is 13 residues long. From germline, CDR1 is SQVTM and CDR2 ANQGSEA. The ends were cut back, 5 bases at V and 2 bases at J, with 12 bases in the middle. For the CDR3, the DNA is TGCAGCGTTTGGCTGACAGAAAACTATGGCTACACCTTC. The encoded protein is CSVWLTENYGYTF.

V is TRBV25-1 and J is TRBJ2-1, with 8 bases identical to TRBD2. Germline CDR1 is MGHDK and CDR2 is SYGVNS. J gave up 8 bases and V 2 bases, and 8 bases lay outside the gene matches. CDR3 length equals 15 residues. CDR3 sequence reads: CASSEASGSWDEQFF. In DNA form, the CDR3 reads TGTGCCAGCAGTGAAGCGAGCGGGAGCTGGGATGAGCAGTTCTTC.

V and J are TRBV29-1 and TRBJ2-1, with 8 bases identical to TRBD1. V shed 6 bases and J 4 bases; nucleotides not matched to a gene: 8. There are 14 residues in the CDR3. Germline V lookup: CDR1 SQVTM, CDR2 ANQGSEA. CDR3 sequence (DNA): TGCAGCGTCGTCCAGGGGGCGTCGTACAATGAGCAGTTCTTC. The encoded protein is CSVVQGASYNEQFF.